Each of the 22 T cell receptor beta chains below was sequenced from the same sample in a study of T cells in Graves' hyperthyroidism and ophthalmopathy. Template material for amplifying TCR beta CDR3 regions consisted of RNA transcripts. RT-PCR in the first round (using the HTBI primer set) targeted the TCR CDR3. TCRdb fed the multiplex PCR reads into MiXCR, producing one record per CDR3 protein. The data show about 640,000 distinct CDR3 sequences, just under 45% seen once. Sequencing input: peripheral blood or thyroid tissue (not recorded which). All receptors derive from an adult man with Graves' disease, either hyperthyroidism or ophthalmopathy (not recorded which).

The rearrangement joins TRBV6-5 to TRBJ1-2; no definite D call. V shed 4 bases and J shed 5 bases, with 11 bases lying between them. The CDR3 is 13 amino acids. CDR1 and CDR2 from the germline V gene are MNHEY and SVGAGI. The CDR3 here is CASSLSGHYGYTF. For the CDR3, the DNA is TGTGCCAGCAGTTTAAGCGGTCATTATGGCTACACCTTC.

V is TRBV7-9 and J is TRBJ1-1, with D uncertain. The CDR3 runs 15 residues. Germline V gene data show CDR1 as SEHNR and CDR2 as FQNEAQ (reference sequence). Trimming shortened V by 5 bases and J by 0 bases, and 13 bases separated the two germline ends. CDR3 bases: TGTGCCAGCAGCAACCGGGCGCGGGTGAACACTGAAGCTTTCTTT. It yields the protein CASSNRARVNTEAFF. Using reference TRBV7-9 and TRBJ1-1 for the parts outside the CDR3, the full variable domain is DTGVSQNPRHKITKRGQNVTFRCDPISEHNRLYWYRQTLGQGPEFLTYFQNEAQLEKSRLLSDRFSAERPKGSFSTLEIQRTEQGDSAMYLCASSNRARVNTEAFFGQGTRLTVV.

CDR3 protein: CASSPGVGPRPGEQYF. The DNA of the CDR3 is TGTGCCAGCAGCCCCGGGGTGGGCCCACGCCCGGGCGAGCAGTACTTC. The chain couples TRBV7-9 to TRBJ2-7; maybe TRBD2 (5 bases). CDR1 is SEHNR and CDR2 is FQNEAQ in the germline V gene (reference sequence). V was clipped by 5 bases and J by 6 bases, with 23 bases between them. The CDR3 extends over 16 amino acids.

CDR3 region: CSVLEQGGEKLFF. CDR3 DNA sequence: TGCAGCGTTCTCGAACAGGGTGGCGAAAAACTGTTTTTT. The chain recombines TRBV29-1 with TRBJ1-4, with a tentative D call TRBD1 (6 bases). The V end lost 5 bases, the J end lost 8 bases, and 15 bases lay between the germline ends. Germline assignment: CDR1 SQVTM and CDR2 ANQGSEA. CDR3 length: 13 residues.

The genes are TRBV7-9 and TRBJ2-5; D may be TRBD2 (6 bases). The CDR3 is 15 amino acids. Germline loops: CDR1 SEHNR, CDR2 FQNEAQ (reference sequence). V dropped 3 bases and J dropped 4 bases, with 15 bases sitting between them. Here the CDR3 reads CASSLAPREVETQYF. The CDR3 bases are TGTGCCAGCAGCTTGGCCCCCAGGGAGGTAGAGACCCAGTACTTC.

With respect to this clonotype: This sequence may be a read error, since a much larger clone differs from it by one base. The conserved closing phenylalanine or tryptophan is absent in this CDR3, likely reflecting a read error. J is TRBJ1-5 and V is TRBV19; 7 positions match TRBD1. The V segment lost 8 bases and the J segment 5 bases; nucleotides outside the gene matches: 3. Looked up from germline, CDR1 is LNHDA and CDR2 is SQIVND (reference sequence). This CDR3 is 12 amino acids long. CDR3 sequence reads: CASDRVDQPQHS. The CDR3 DNA follows: TGTGCCAGTGACAGGGTCGATCAGCCCCAGCATTCT.

A word on this clonotype: The junction shows a germline mismatch at one end, possibly a read error. The J gene is TRBJ1-1, the V gene TRBV6-6; TRBD1 agrees at 9 bases. The germline CDR1 and CDR2 sequences are MNHNY and SVGAGI (reference sequence). The CDR3 has 14 amino acids. The CDR3 region is CAGSDRGKGTEAFF. For the CDR3, the DNA is TGTGCCGGCAGCGACAGGGGGAAAGGGACTGAAGCTTTCTTT.

The table lists this clonotype with a few counts. This chain links TRBV12-3 or TRBV12-4 with TRBJ1-2, with 8 bases that match TRBD1. V lost 8 bases to trimming and J lost 6 bases; unmatched junction nucleotides: 8. The CDR3 length is 13 residues. The CDR3 sequence is CASGDRGSDGYTF. In DNA, the CDR3 is TGTGCCAGCGGCGACAGGGGCTCTGATGGCTACACCTTC.

This clonotype was picked up many times. This sequence joins TRBV6-5 and TRBJ1-5; no clear D. The CDR3 covers 14 residues. Germline CDR1 is MNHEY and CDR2 is SVGAGI. V shed 2 bases and J shed 2 bases, with 7 bases lying between them. CDR3 sequence reads: CASSYASGNQPQHF. For the CDR3, the DNA is TGTGCCAGCAGTTACGCCAGCGGCAATCAGCCCCAGCATTTT.

This clonotype appeared a few times. CDR3 sequence reads: CASSVGGGGTGELFF. CDR3 DNA: TGTGCCAGCAGCGTTGGTGGGGGTGGGACCGGGGAGCTGTTTTTT. The rearrangement uses TRBV9 and TRBJ2-2, with D perhaps assigned TRBD1 or TRBD2 (5 bases each). Trimming shortened V by 2 bases and J by 5 bases, and 13 bases separated the two germline ends. The CDR3 is 15 residues long. Germline CDR1 is SGDLS and CDR2 is YYNGEE.

As to this clonotype: At one end the junction does not follow the germline gene, possibly because of a read error. In nucleotides, the CDR3 is TGTGCCAACAGCGGGACTAGCGGGAGCCACGAGCAGTACTTC. This gives the protein CANSGTSGSHEQYF. This chain links TRBV7-6 with TRBJ2-7, with TRBD2 matching over 14 bases. CDR3 length: 14 amino acids. From germline, CDR1 is SGHVS and CDR2 FNYEAQ.

This clonotype has at least ten counts. The chain joins TRBV3-1 to TRBJ1-1, with D perhaps matching TRBD1 (5 bases). The CDR3 loop spans 14 amino acids. The V gene lost 1 base and the J gene lost 5 bases, with 11 bases spanning the gap. Germline V gene lookup returns CDR1 LGHDT and CDR2 YNNKEL (reference sequence). The CDR3, as DNA: TGTGCCAGCAGCCAAGGTCAGGGAGTAACTGAAGCTTTCTTT. Residues: CASSQGQGVTEAFF.

The chain uses TRBV29-1 and TRBJ1-2; TRBD1 agrees at 7 bases. Trimming at V came to 3 bases and at J to 0 bases, leaving 7 bases not matched to a gene. CDR3 length: 15 amino acids. Germline lookup yields CDR1 SQVTM and CDR2 ANQGSEA. CDR3 amino acids: CSVEAGGNTNYGYTF. CDR3 DNA: TGCAGCGTTGAGGCAGGGGGAAACACTAACTATGGCTACACCTTC.

In its sample, this clonotype was seen a few times. This chain connects TRBV25-1 to TRBJ1-6; 7 bases fit TRBD1. Trimming cost V 8 bases and J 8 bases; bases outside gene matches: 12. Per the germline V gene, CDR1 is MGHDK and CDR2 is SYGVNS. CDR3 length: 15 residues. The CDR3 spells CASSPQQGMDSPLHF. The CDR3 DNA reads TGTGCCAGCTCACCTCAACAGGGGATGGATTCACCCCTCCACTTT.

This clonotype was detected ten times or more. The gene calls are TRBV15 and TRBJ1-2; the match to TRBD1 covers 9 bases. Trimming took 5 bases from V and 8 from J; bases not matched to a gene: 9. The CDR3 consists of 14 residues. The germline V gene has CDR1 LNHNV and CDR2 YYDKDF (reference sequence). The CDR3 bases are TGTGCCACCAGCGAGTCCCGGGACAGGGACGGCTACACCTTC. It encodes CATSESRDRDGYTF.

A few counts support this clonotype. The V gene is TRBV7-9, the J gene TRBJ2-7; maybe TRBD2 (6 bases). V was clipped by 5 bases and J by 7 bases, with 21 bases between them. The CDR3 extends over 15 amino acids. Germline lookup yields CDR1 SEHNR and CDR2 FQNEAQ (reference sequence). CDR3 in amino acids: CASSLRDLATKEQYF. CDR3 sequence (DNA): TGTGCCAGCAGCCTTCGGGACTTGGCTACGAAAGAGCAGTACTTC.

This clonotype was seen ten or more times. V gene TRBV10-3 combines with J gene TRBJ1-1; maybe TRBD1 (6 bases). The CDR3 runs 14 residues. Germline CDR1 is ENHRY and CDR2 is SYGVKD. Trimming pared 7 bases from V and 4 bases from J, leaving 16 bases between. CDR3 region: CAIKGDGLLTEAFF. The CDR3 DNA reads TGTGCCATCAAGGGGGACGGATTACTCACTGAAGCTTTCTTT.

The chain combines TRBV12-3 or TRBV12-4 with TRBJ1-1; D is perhaps TRBD1 (5 bases). This CDR3 is 14 amino acids long. With 3 bases removed from V and 10 bases from J, the gap between germline ends came to 18 bases. CDR3 region: CASSFVGGTGVAFF. The CDR3 bases are TGTGCCAGCAGTTTCGTGGGGGGGACGGGAGTAGCTTTCTTT.

This clonotype was observed many times. This chain links TRBV24-1 with TRBJ1-5; D perhaps matches TRBD1 (5 bases). Trimming left V 4 bases short and J 5 bases short, with 14 bases between. This CDR3 region has 15 residues. Germline CDR1 reads KGHDR; CDR2 reads SFDVKD. The CDR3 DNA sequence: TGTGCCACCAGTGACCCGCATACGGGGGATCAGCCCCAGCATTTT. Protein: CATSDPHTGDQPQHF.

There are many counts of this clonotype. The rearrangement uses TRBV11-2 and TRBJ1-2, with D maybe TRBD1 (6 bases). Per the germline V gene, CDR1 is SGHAT and CDR2 is FQNNGV. The CDR3 sequence is 14 residues long. V was cut by 5 bases and J by 3 bases, with 13 bases left in between. This CDR3 reads CASSLDRMDYGYTF. DNA for the CDR3: TGTGCCAGCAGCCTCGACAGGATGGACTATGGCTACACCTTC. Supplemented by reference TRBV11-2 and TRBJ1-2, the full variable domain reads EAGVAQSPRYKIIEKRQSVAFWCNPISGHATLYWYQQILGQGPKLLIQFQNNGVVDDSQLPKDRFSAERLKGVDSTLKIQPAKLEDSAVYLCASSLDRMDYGYTFGSGTRLTVV.

Comment on this clonotype: This may be a read error: a much more frequent sequence differs by one nucleotide. The genes are TRBV25-1 and TRBJ1-3, with D possibly matching TRBD1 (6 bases). The CDR3 consists of 15 residues. The germline CDR1 and CDR2 sequences are MGHDK and SYGVNS. CDR3 DNA: TGTGCCGGCAGGGCACAGGGTCTCTCTGGAAACACCATATATTTT. As protein: CAGRAQGLSGNTIYF.

This clonotype showed up many times. The chain employs TRBV5-8 and TRBJ2-7; 10 nucleotides align to TRBD1. This CDR3 is built from 14 residues. Germline CDR1 is SGHTS and CDR2 is YDEGEE. With 2 bases clipped from V and 4 bases from J, the junction kept 3 bases outside the gene matches. CDR3 loop: CASSFGTGVYEQYF. The CDR3 DNA reads TGTGCCAGCAGCTTCGGGACAGGGGTGTACGAGCAGTACTTC.